The present T cell receptor (beta chain) was sequenced within a study of regulatory T cells in long-lasting Graves disease. This clonotype came up many times. Its antigen remains unknown. Relying on iRepertoire HTBI primers and Arm-PCR of CDR3 regions, the team built TCR beta libraries. Via MiXCR, TCRdb re-called the multiplex PCR reads, giving one row per CDR3 protein. The sample lists roughly 350,000 distinct CDR3 sequences, 15% to 20% occurring once. Germline CDR1 reads SGHRS; CDR2 reads YFSETQ. Between the trimmed V and J ends, which lost 0 bases and 5 bases, there was a span of 9 bases. The CDR3 runs 14 residues. Study-wide findings and caveats: Fewer public clonotypes were shared by new patients (roughly 910) than by persistent patients (around 2,800).

The sample's time point: newly diagnosed GD, antithyroid drugs for less than 3 months. RNA isolated from PBMCs was used to make the TCR library. The data also belong to a second study, concerning T cells in Graves' hyperthyroidism and ophthalmopathy. That study reports: Using the HTBI primer set, a first-round RT-PCR was run on the TCR CDR3. Blood also carried most thyroid clonotypes expanded above 0.001. Ophthalmopathy was separated from stable hyperthyroidism by a 13 V-J model.

Sequences were derived from peripheral blood mononuclear cells (PBMCs), sampled at new diagnosis, from a patient treated with antithyroid drugs. V gene TRBV5-1 combines with J gene TRBJ1-5; perhaps TRBD1 as D (5 bases). The sequence was collected from a woman younger than 35 with Graves disease. CDR3 protein: CASSLGGKDQPQHF. The CDR3 nucleotides read TGCGCCAGCAGCTTGGGGGGGAAGGATCAGCCCCAGCATTTT.